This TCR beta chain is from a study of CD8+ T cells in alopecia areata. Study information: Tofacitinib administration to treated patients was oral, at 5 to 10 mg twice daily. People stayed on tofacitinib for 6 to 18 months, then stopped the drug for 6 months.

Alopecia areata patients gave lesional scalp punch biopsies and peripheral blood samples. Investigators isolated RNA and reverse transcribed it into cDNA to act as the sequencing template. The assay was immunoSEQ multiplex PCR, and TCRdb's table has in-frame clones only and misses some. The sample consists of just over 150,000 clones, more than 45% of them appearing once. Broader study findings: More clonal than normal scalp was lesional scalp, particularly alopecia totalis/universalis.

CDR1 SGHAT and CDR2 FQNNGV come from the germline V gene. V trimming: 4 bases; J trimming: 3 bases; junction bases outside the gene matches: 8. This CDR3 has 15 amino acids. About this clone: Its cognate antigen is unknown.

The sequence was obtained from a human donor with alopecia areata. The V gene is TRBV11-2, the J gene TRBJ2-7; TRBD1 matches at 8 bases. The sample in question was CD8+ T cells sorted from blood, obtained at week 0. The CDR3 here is CASSSDRDVGYEQYF. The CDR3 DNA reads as TGTGCCAGCAGCTCGGACAGGGATGTCGGCTACGAGCAGTACTTC.